The clone carrying this TCR beta chain appeared a single time. This entry belongs to a study of blood T cell repertoires in COVID-19. The CDR3 covers 15 residues. CDR1 is GTSNPN, CDR2 SVGIG, per germline (reference sequence). Trimming cost V 0 bases and J 8 bases, with 16 bases left between them. Clones were sequenced by immunoSEQ multiplex PCR, and TCRdb holds only the in-frame ones, with some missing. The sample has 88,000 or so clones; around 79% are singletons. This clonotype was sampled from a human donor in a cohort sampled during active COVID-19. The V and J genes are TRBV30 and TRBJ1-4; D gene uncertain. The sequencing input was peripheral blood. Written as DNA, the CDR3 is TGTGCCTGGAGTGTTGACGACAATCTCGGCGAAAAACTGTTTTTT. It encodes CAWSVDDNLGEKLFF.